This TCR beta chain was sequenced in a study of cytomegalovirus exposure and HLA in healthy donors (dated by TCRdb to about 2017). For the wider study: An earlier analysis of 587 of the donors reported approximately 280 Gb of sequence data and 117 million unique TCR beta sequences obtained from 150 million to 200 million T cells. An early release that covered around 590 HLA-typed donors contained around 300 gigabases of sequencing data and 75 million to 100 million unique TCR sequences. The genetic ancestry cluster associated with self-reported Caucasian donors included about 81% of the approximately 430 genotyped donors. The aim of the study was to test whether cataloging public T cell receptors could identify signatures of past pathogen exposure. The T cell repertoires of around 670 subjects were profiled by immunosequencing and related to cytomegalovirus serostatus. A separate validation cohort of 100 to 150 different subjects was used in addition to the 666-subject first cohort. The study combined high-throughput TCR immunosequencing, statistical association of individual TCRs with disease status, and machine learning to predict cytomegalovirus infection status. A later analysis re-examined previously published TCR beta repertoires from just over 650 donors and added high-resolution HLA genotyping to investigate patterns of TCR occurrence. The later analysis used no new phenotypic data to find candidate immune exposures, relying instead on TCR beta sequences and their occurrence across donors. An earlier analysis of 587 of the donors used high-throughput TCR beta sequencing to judge whether each TCR beta V gene segment behaved as functional or pseudogenic. Donor age, sex, ethnicity and CMV serostatus were compiled together with the repertoire data. In a later genetic analysis, genome-wide SNP genotypes for about 65% of the roughly 670 donors were used, and that subset was treated as a discovery cohort. All discovery cohort repertoires had been generated using a single sequencing platform. Both class I and class II loci were covered by HLA typing, at four-digit resolution. The number of donors typed differed by locus, with about 629-630 for A, B, C, DRB1 and DQB1, roughly 550 for DQA1, 600 to 610 for DPA1, and 400 to 490 for DPB1. Several DR-DQ haplotypes were handled as single units for association and clustering, since linkage in the cohort was strong. Across 300 to 400 genotyped donors of the cohort, an average of about 240,000 unique TCR beta nucleotide sequences per donor were sequenced, and roughly a sixth of those sequences were non-productive.

To prepare the library, the immunoSEQ multiplex PCR assay was applied. For the multiplex PCR, a mixture combining 60 forward primers for TCR Vbeta segments and 13 reverse primers for TCR Jbeta segments was used. The CDR3 region of rearranged TCR beta genes was amplified from genomic DNA with a multiplex PCR assay. The Illumina HiSeq System was used to sequence the amplified TCR beta libraries as 87-base-pair reads. The published analysis was carried out like this. In a later analysis, 80 million or so unique TCR beta chains were counted across the roughly 700 repertoires, and roughly 11 million of these chains were shared by at least two donors. Raw reads were error-corrected and collapsed into unique sequences with a nearest-neighbor algorithm that merged closely related sequences to remove PCR and sequencing errors. V, D and J gene segments were assigned by aligning CDR3 sequences to IMGT reference sequences. Each retained sequence needed at least a six-nucleotide match to both a V gene segment and a J gene segment. A rearrangement counted as productive if the CDR3 had no stop codons and remained in frame with V and J, and every other rearrangement counted as non-productive. Following IMGT convention, CDR3 was defined as the stretch from the second conserved V-encoded cysteine to the conserved J-encoded phenylalanine. The earlier analysis of some 600 of the donors excluded sequences that lacked an unambiguous match to a single V gene segment. In an earlier analysis of several hundred of the donors, V segments were called functional above 56.7% productive rearrangements and were called segregating when the between-donor standard deviation exceeded 5%. A statistical classification framework was built to diagnose cytomegalovirus status from the catalog of TCR beta chain sequences. In a later analysis, TCR nucleotide sequences were compared against IMGT/GENE-DB human TR gene sequences so that V and J genes could be assigned. The TCRdist pipeline was used in a later analysis to assign CDR3 sequences and most-parsimonious VDJ recombination scenarios. In a later analysis, each TCR beta chain was defined by its CDR3 amino acid sequence together with its V-gene family, and reads without a unique V-gene family were excluded. In a later analysis, fewer than 600 highly shared, low-generation-probability nucleotide sequences were removed to address suspected cross-contamination and a sequencing artifact. In a later analysis, a clonal expansion index was calculated for each public chain from normalized within-repertoire ranks of inferred template counts. In a later analysis, generation probabilities were computed using a VDJ recombination model fitted to out-of-frame rearrangements, and the results were checked against IGoR. In a later analysis, TCR-TCR, TCR-HLA and TCR-CMV co-occurrence was scored with hypergeometric tests, and a repertoire-size bias correction was applied to TCR pairs. A later analysis estimated false discovery rates by permuting HLA or CMV assignments 20 times. In a later analysis, co-occurring TCRs were grouped using DBSCAN, with TCRdist sequence similarity added in when clustering inside HLA-allele-positive subsets. Repertoires with fewer than 30,000 or more than 120,000 public chains were left out of co-occurrence clustering, as were five repertoires with anomalous nucleotide sharing. As stored in TCRdb, this immuneACCESS dataset retains in-frame rearrangements with V and J assigned. A fraction of the clones does not appear; measured against another copy, unresolved V genes explain less than half of the discrepancy, and the remainder lacks a known reason. The DNA was the basis for D and trimming; V, J and clone size are from that table. This sample is represented by about 120,000 clones; under 85% of them were singletons. 4.2% of the sample goes to the ten largest clones.

Turning to this clone: This clone's antigen is unknown. The input lacks base qualities; no much larger clone sits a single base away.

The CDR3, from cysteine to phenylalanine, totals 14 residues. Left in the record is the CDR3 DNA by itself, 42 bases read in frame from the first base. The junction carries 15 bases between V and J, which are trimmed by 6 bases and 3 bases respectively. As encoded in the germline V gene, CDR1 is SQVTM while CDR2 is ANQGSEA. The cohort was made up of approximately 670 healthy bone marrow donors. All cohort members were sampled while nominally healthy, although unrecorded immune exposures were likely present. The donor was CMV seropositive and belonged to the group of over 250 seropositive cohort members. Every donor gave a peripheral blood sample, and the peripheral blood mononuclear cells from that sample were used for TCR beta sequencing. Genomic DNA was extracted from the blood cell samples with the Qiagen DNeasy Blood Extraction Kit. Beyond this particular receptor, the publication reports: Only TCR beta chains were sequenced in this cohort, and the absence of alpha or paired-chain data limited detectable features. Broadly in line with IMGT annotations, most TCR beta V segments showed up in productive rearrangements about 87% or about 30% of the time in an earlier analysis of several hundred of the donors. V-gene and J-gene trimming of TCR beta chains was associated with a missense DCLRE1C variant in a later genetic analysis, and the association was replicated in an independent cohort. While some public TCRs were present in many individuals, most TCR sequences turned up only very rarely across donors. In vitro tests confirmed that a few of the cytomegalovirus-associated TCR beta chains recognize cytomegalovirus antigens. A later analysis found that HLA-associated TCR beta chains were more clonally expanded and had lower generation probabilities than equally common non-associated chains. Linkage disequilibrium might explain the correlated functional status among segregating V segments, but an unknown experimental factor could not be excluded. A later analysis associated about 17,000 TCR beta sequences with specific HLA alleles at a false discovery rate of 0.05. For the cohort, immune exposure information was limited to CMV serostatus. In a later analysis, several top co-occurrence clusters were reported to appear linked to parvovirus B19, influenza, CMV and Epstein-Barr virus. Assigning TCR associations to individual alleles was difficult when HLA alleles, especially DR and DQ, strongly co-occurred. A cluster of highly shared sequence variants was judged likely to represent a technical artifact of the sequencing pipeline. The authors suggested that the approach could potentially be extended to other disease states and immunological phenotypes. Because counts were too low, around 18 rarely observed V segments, including chromosome 9 orphons, were left out of the earlier analysis of approximately 500 of the donors. The classifier was reported to diagnose cytomegalovirus status with high specificity and sensitivity in both the original cohort and the validation cohort. A further reported finding was that TCR beta sequences accurately predicted the HLA-A and HLA-B alleles for most subjects in the first cohort. Most CMV-associated TCR beta chains appeared to be HLA-restricted in a later analysis, and the HLA associations seemed to be driven largely by CMV exposure. A total of about 150 TCR beta chains were listed by the study as associated with cytomegalovirus. In a later analysis, TCR association rates were found to vary across HLA loci, with the most associated TCRs seen for DRB1 alleles and the fewest for HLA-C alleles. Presence/absence analyses assumed roughly uniform sequencing depth across donors, an assumption that may not hold. Compared with the roughly 700-donor mean, donors in an Asian-associated ancestry cluster had fewer N-insertions in productive TCRs, according to a later genetic analysis. HLA typing was unavailable for some donors at each locus, so association tests used only the typed subset. Some IMGT-functional V segments, including TRBV6-2 and TRBV6-3, could not be told apart with the 87-base-pair reads, so those segments were excluded.

Sequencing was carried out using PBMCs. This chain is built from TRBV29-1 and TRBJ2-1; D gene: possibly TRBD2, on 6 matching bases. This clonotype was obtained from a male donor in good health and CMV-seropositive. Here the CDR3 is given as CSVDGTRYYNEQFF. The bases read TGCAGCGTGGATGGGACTCGATACTACAATGAGCAGTTCTTC.